These T cell receptor beta chains were read from a single sample in a study of OX40 agonist ivuxolimab in advanced cancers. Only in-frame clones appear in the TCRdb table, and some are missing; sequencing was by immunoSEQ multiplex PCR. The profile covers over 45,000 clones, with 79% appearing a single time and approximately 2% taken by the ten largest. The material was CD4+ or CD8+ T cells sorted from blood, obtained in a trial of the OX40 agonist ivuxolimab. The receptors derive from an adult with an advanced solid tumor such as melanoma, head and neck, liver or kidney cancer. CDR3s leave out the opening cysteine and the closing phenylalanine or tryptophan.

v_gene: TRBV7-2; j_gene: TRBJ1-5; CDR3aa: ASSLEQGLNQPQH
v_gene: TRBV7-2; j_gene: TRBJ1-5; CDR3aa: ASSPRTGGGGQPQH
v_gene: TRBV2; j_gene: TRBJ2-7; CDR3aa: ASSPGTREQY
v_gene: TRBV21-1; j_gene: TRBJ1-1; CDR3aa: ASSNDARARRPEAF
v_gene: TRBV10-1; j_gene: TRBJ2-1; CDR3aa: ASSESALGEQF
v_gene: TRBV27; j_gene: TRBJ1-1; CDR3aa: ASSLYRNTEAF
v_gene: TRBV6-4; j_gene: TRBJ2-1; CDR3aa: ASRLEFGELHEQF
v_gene: TRBV11-3; j_gene: TRBJ2-1; CDR3aa: ASSTAGTQHDEQF
v_gene: TRBV18; j_gene: TRBJ2-2; CDR3aa: ASSLQTASPNTGELF
v_gene: TRBV7-8; j_gene: TRBJ1-6; CDR3aa: ASSLLSYNSPLH
v_gene: TRBV11-3; j_gene: TRBJ2-3; CDR3aa: ASSLDLRDTQY
v_gene: TRBV11-2; j_gene: TRBJ2-1; CDR3aa: ASTGGEHNEQF
v_gene: TRBV7-2; j_gene: TRBJ1-6; CDR3aa: ASSYPRDNSPLH
v_gene: TRBV6-6; j_gene: TRBJ1-1; CDR3aa: ASSYSTGDWNTEAF
v_gene: TRBV11-2; j_gene: TRBJ1-1; CDR3aa: ASSLRYTEAF
v_gene: TRBV27; j_gene: TRBJ2-5; CDR3aa: ASSFGATQY
v_gene: TRBV6-4; j_gene: TRBJ2-1; CDR3aa: ASSVGGLINEQF
v_gene: TRBV7-8; j_gene: TRBJ2-5; CDR3aa: ASSLSPTRLAGGEQETQY
v_gene: TRBV7-2; j_gene: TRBJ1-4; CDR3aa: ASSRTGGSSEKLF
v_gene: TRBV5-5; j_gene: TRBJ2-5; CDR3aa: ASSSGLAQETQY
v_gene: TRBV5-1; j_gene: TRBJ1-6; CDR3aa: ASSQTGTKDSPLH
v_gene: TRBV6-1; j_gene: TRBJ1-1; CDR3aa: ASSEAGRGLNTEAF
v_gene: TRBV5-6; j_gene: TRBJ1-1; CDR3aa: ASSPLDGMNTEAF
v_gene: TRBV7-9; j_gene: TRBJ2-3; CDR3aa: ASSPTGTDTQY
v_gene: TRBV28; j_gene: TRBJ2-2; CDR3aa: ASRGQGGGELF
v_gene: TRBV4-2; j_gene: TRBJ2-2; CDR3aa: ASSHDLAEANTGELF
v_gene: TRBV7-3; j_gene: TRBJ2-1; CDR3aa: ASSPSGAGGYNEQF
v_gene: TRBV7-2; j_gene: TRBJ1-1; CDR3aa: ASSVERAPTEAF
v_gene: TRBV9; j_gene: TRBJ1-2; CDR3aa: ASSVAVGNGGYT
v_gene: TRBV18; j_gene: TRBJ2-2; CDR3aa: ASSPYENTGELF